The TCR beta chain under discussion was sequenced for a study of cytomegalovirus exposure and HLA in healthy donors. Study overall: Early on, a data release was issued that held roughly 86 million unique TCRs from HLA-typed donors. Study-wide points: Accurate prediction of most subjects' HLA-A and HLA-B alleles from TCR beta sequences was reported.

As to this clone: Its antigen is unidentified.

The PCR used 60 Vbeta and 13 Jbeta primers. Assay: immunoSEQ multiplex PCR; the TCRdb copy retains only in-frame clones and omits some. The sample carries some 120,000 clones, about 59% recorded once. The germline CDR1 and CDR2 sequences are SEHNR and FQNEAQ (reference sequence). This CDR3 contains 16 residues. The V and J ends lost 3 bases and 3 bases respectively, with 16 bases between them. The chain uses TRBV7-9 and TRBJ2-3; TRBD2 is a possible D gene (6 bases). Sequencing was carried out using PBMCs. The sequence was obtained from a woman aged 40 to 55 in good health and CMV-seropositive. CDR3 sequence: CASSFGLSLATDTQYF. The DNA of the CDR3 is TGTGCCAGCAGCTTCGGGTTGTCCCTAGCGACAGATACGCAGTATTTT.